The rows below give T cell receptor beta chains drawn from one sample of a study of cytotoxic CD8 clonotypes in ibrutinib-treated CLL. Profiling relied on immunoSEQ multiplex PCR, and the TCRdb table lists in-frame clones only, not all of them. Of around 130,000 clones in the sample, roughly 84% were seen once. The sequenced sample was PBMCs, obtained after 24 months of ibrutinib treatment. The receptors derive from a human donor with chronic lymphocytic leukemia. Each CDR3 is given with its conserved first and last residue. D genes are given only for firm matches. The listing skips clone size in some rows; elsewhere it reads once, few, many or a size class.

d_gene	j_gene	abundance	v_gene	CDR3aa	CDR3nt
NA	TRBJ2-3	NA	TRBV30	CAWSGGLDTDTQYF	TGTGCCTGGAGTGGAGGTCTTGACACAGATACGCAGTATTTT
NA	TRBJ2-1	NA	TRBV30	CAWSADLQSVEQFF	TGTGCCTGGAGTGCTGACTTACAGAGTGTTGAGCAGTTCTTC
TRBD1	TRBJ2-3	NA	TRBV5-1	CASRQNGQATDTQYF	TGCGCCAGCAGGCAGAATGGACAGGCCACAGATACGCAGTATTTT
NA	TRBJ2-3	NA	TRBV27	CASSPTHPRPALSTDTQYF	TGTGCCAGCAGTCCAACCCATCCCCGCCCTGCCCTTAGCACAGATACGCAGTATTTT
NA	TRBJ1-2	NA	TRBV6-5	CASSPFRDTNYGYTF	TGTGCCAGCAGTCCCTTCCGGGACACTAACTATGGCTACACCTTC
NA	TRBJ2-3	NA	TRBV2	CASRSGGIDTQYF	TGTGCCAGCAGATCCGGGGGCATAGATACGCAGTATTTT
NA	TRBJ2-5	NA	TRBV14	CASSQGAQAQETQYF	TGTGCCAGCAGCCAAGGAGCACAGGCACAAGAGACCCAGTACTTC
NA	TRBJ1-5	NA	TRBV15	CATSSRQVNVPQHF	TGTGCCACCAGCAGTAGGCAGGTTAACGTGCCCCAGCATTTT
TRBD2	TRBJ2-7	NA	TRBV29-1	CSVRRGGYEQYF	TGCAGCGTAAGGCGGGGGGGCTACGAGCAGTACTTC
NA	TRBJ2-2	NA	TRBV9	CASSVEQGVGTGELFF	TGTGCCAGCAGCGTAGAACAGGGAGTTGGCACCGGGGAGCTGTTTTTT
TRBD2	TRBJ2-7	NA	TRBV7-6	CASSRTSGGLAYEQYF	TGTGCCAGCAGTCGGACTAGCGGGGGTCTAGCCTACGAGCAGTACTTC
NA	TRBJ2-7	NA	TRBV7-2	CASSSEVYEQYF	TGTGCCAGCAGCTCAGAGGTCTACGAGCAGTACTTC
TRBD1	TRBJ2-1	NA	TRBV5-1	CASSLAVGTGDIEQFF	TGCGCCAGCAGCTTGGCCGTGGGGACAGGGGATATTGAGCAGTTCTTC
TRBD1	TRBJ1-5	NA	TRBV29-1	CSVEQGADQPQHF	TGCAGCGTTGAACAGGGGGCTGATCAGCCCCAGCATTTT
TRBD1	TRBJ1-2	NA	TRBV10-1	CASSWTGGLYGYTF	TGCGCCAGCAGTTGGACAGGGGGCCTCTATGGCTACACCTTC
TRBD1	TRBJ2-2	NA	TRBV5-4	CASSFWRTGNTGELFF	TGTGCCAGCAGCTTTTGGAGGACAGGCAACACCGGGGAGCTGTTTTTT
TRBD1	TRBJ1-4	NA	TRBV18	CASSPPMTGNEKLFF	TGTGCCAGCTCACCACCGATGACAGGGAACGAAAAACTGTTTTTT
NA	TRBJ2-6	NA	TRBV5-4	CASSSVVLSGANVLTF	TGTGCCAGCAGCTCGGTGGTTCTCTCTGGGGCCAACGTCCTGACTTTC
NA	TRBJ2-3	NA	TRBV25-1	CASSVGSSTDTQYF	TGTGCCAGCAGTGTGGGGAGTAGCACAGATACGCAGTATTTT
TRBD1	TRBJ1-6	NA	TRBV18	CASSPRQGKNSPLHF	TGTGCCAGCTCACCCAGACAGGGGAAGAATTCACCCCTCCACTTT
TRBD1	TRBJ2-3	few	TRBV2	CASSTGQGTDTQYF	TGTGCCAGCAGTACAGGACAGGGGACAGATACGCAGTATTTT
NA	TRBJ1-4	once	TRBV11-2	CASSFRATNEKLFF	TGTGCCAGCAGCTTTCGGGCAACTAATGAAAAACTGTTTTTT
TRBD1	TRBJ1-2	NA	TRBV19	CASSIYRGYGYTF	TGTGCCAGTAGTATTTACAGGGGCTATGGCTACACCTTC
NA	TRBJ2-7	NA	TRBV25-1	CASSTSRGWSSSYEQYF	TGTGCCAGCAGTACCTCAAGGGGGTGGAGTTCTTCCTACGAGCAGTACTTC
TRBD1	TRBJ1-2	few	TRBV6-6	CASSYTGQGASGYTF	TGTGCCAGCAGTTACACCGGACAGGGGGCCTCTGGCTACACCTTC
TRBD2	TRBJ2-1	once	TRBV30	CAWRGGGSYNEQFF	TGTGCCTGGAGGGGCGGGGGCTCCTACAATGAGCAGTTCTTC
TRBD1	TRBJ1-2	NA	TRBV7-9	CASSLKGQGYHTF	TGTGCCAGCAGCTTAAAGGGACAGGGGTACCACACCTTC
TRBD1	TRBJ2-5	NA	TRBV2	CASIGTARETQYF	TGTGCCAGCATTGGGACAGCCCGAGAGACCCAGTACTTC
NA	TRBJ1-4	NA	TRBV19	CASSSDPTSATNEKLFF	TGTGCCAGTAGTTCAGACCCCACTTCTGCAACTAATGAAAAACTGTTTTTT
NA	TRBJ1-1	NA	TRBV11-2	CASSPNREAFF	TGTGCCAGCAGCCCCAATCGCGAAGCTTTCTTT
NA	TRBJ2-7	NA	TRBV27	CASSLSGYEQYF	TGTGCCAGCAGTTTATCGGGGTACGAGCAGTACTTC
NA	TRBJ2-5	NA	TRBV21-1	CASSKGRGPETQYF	TGTGCCAGCAGCAAAGGCCGGGGGCCGGAGACCCAGTACTTC
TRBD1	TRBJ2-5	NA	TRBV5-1	CASSLEGGSETQYF	TGCGCCAGCAGCTTGGAAGGGGGCTCAGAGACCCAGTACTTC
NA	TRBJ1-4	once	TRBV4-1	CASSQDPPGRPNEKLFF	TGCGCCAGCAGCCAAGACCCTCCGGGACGGCCTAATGAAAAACTGTTTTTT
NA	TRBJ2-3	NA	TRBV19	CASSTATDTQYF	TGTGCCAGTAGTACTGCGACAGATACGCAGTATTTT
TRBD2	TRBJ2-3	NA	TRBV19	CASSTAPGLATDTQYF	TGTGCCAGTAGTACCGCTCCGGGACTAGCGACAGATACGCAGTATTTT
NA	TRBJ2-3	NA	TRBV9	CASSVVADTQYF	TGTGCCAGCAGCGTAGTGGCGGATACGCAGTATTTT
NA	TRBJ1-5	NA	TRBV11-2	CASSPQAFGNQPQHF	TGTGCCAGCAGCCCCCAAGCGTTTGGCAATCAGCCCCAGCATTTT
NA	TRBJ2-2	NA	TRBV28	CASSLRDGYTGELFF	TGTGCCAGCAGTTTAAGGGACGGGTACACCGGGGAGCTGTTTTTT
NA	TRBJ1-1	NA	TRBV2	CASRDESGGNTEAFF	TGTGCCAGCAGGGACGAAAGCGGGGGGAACACTGAAGCTTTCTTT
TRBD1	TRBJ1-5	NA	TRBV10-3	CAIRPGQGSNQPQHF	TGTGCCATCAGACCGGGACAGGGGAGCAATCAGCCCCAGCATTTT
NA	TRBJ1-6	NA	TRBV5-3	CARSFLFRGSPPLHF	TGTGCCAGAAGCTTCCTGTTCCGGGGATCACCACCCCTCCACTTT
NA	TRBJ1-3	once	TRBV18	CASSPDSISSGNTIYF	TGTGCCAGCTCACCGGACAGCATTAGCTCTGGAAACACCATATATTTT
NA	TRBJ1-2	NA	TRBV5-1	CASSLALGTEGNTF	TGCGCCAGCAGCTTGGCCCTAGGGACGGAGGGGAACACCTTC
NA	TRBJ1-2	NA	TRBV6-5	CASSLTNYGYTF	TGTGCCAGCAGTCTCACCAACTATGGCTACACCTTC
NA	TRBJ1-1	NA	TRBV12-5	CASGPLPVAGRYSVF	TGTGCTAGTGGCCCCCTACCAGTTGCTGGACGATACTCGGTGTTT
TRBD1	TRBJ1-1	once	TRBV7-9	CASSYYRGQGTEAFF	TGTGCCAGCAGCTACTACAGGGGGCAGGGGACTGAAGCTTTCTTT
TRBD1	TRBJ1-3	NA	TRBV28	CASSWIRGQGSGNTIYF	TGTGCCAGCAGTTGGATCCGCGGACAGGGCTCTGGAAACACCATATATTTT
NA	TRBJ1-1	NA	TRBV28	CASRLPRRQKNTEAFF	TGTGCCAGCAGGTTACCCCGCCGACAGAAGAACACTGAAGCTTTCTTT
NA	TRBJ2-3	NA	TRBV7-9	CASSPRDSLGTQYF	TGTGCCAGCAGCCCCCGGGACTCTCTGGGTACGCAGTATTTT
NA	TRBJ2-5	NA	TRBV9	CASSVASKETQYF	TGTGCCAGCAGCGTAGCCAGCAAAGAGACCCAGTACTTC
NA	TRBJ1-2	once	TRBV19	CASSIVDAGGYTF	TGTGCCAGTAGTATCGTGGACGCCGGTGGCTACACCTTC
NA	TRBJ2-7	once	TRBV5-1	CASSLGFTGLTYEQYF	TGCGCCAGCAGCTTGGGATTTACTGGGCTTACCTACGAGCAGTACTTC
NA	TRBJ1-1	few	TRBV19	CASSIRQFTEAFF	TGTGCCAGTAGTATTCGGCAGTTCACTGAAGCTTTCTTT
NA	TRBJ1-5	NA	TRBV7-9	CASGSSRVNQPQHF	TGTGCCAGCGGCTCCTCCAGGGTAAATCAGCCCCAGCATTTT
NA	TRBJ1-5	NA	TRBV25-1	CASSESQVGKPQHF	TGTGCCAGCAGTGAATCCCAAGTGGGGAAGCCCCAGCATTTT
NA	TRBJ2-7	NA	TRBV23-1	CASSPTREQYF	TGCGCCAGCAGTCCAACTAGAGAGCAGTACTTC
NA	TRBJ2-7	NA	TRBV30	CAWSVSGWGSYEQYF	TGTGCCTGGAGTGTATCGGGGTGGGGATCCTACGAGCAGTACTTC